The present T cell receptor beta chain was sequenced within a study of beta chain features in type 1 diabetes. Study findings and constraints: For patients, the naive, central memory and Treg TCRB repertoires appeared more alike than for healthy donors.

The entirety of the isolated RNA underwent reverse transcription, so expressed TCRB transcripts were sequenced. The data were produced by immunoSEQ multiplex PCR, yet TCRdb's version contains in-frame clones alone and is incomplete. The sample records 810,000 or so clones, roughly 15% being singletons. The germline V gene encodes CDR1 SGHVS and CDR2 FQNEAQ. Trimming removed 4 bases at V and 11 bases at J, with 19 bases between. This CDR3 has 14 residues. Details on this clone: The antigen remains unidentified.

Sequenced input: naive CD4+ T cells from blood. The TCR originated in a young woman in good health. J is TRBJ2-3 and V is TRBV7-8; no firm D call. CDR3 region: CASSSRRSVEMQYF. The CDR3 nucleotides read TGTGCCAGCAGCTCCAGGCGGTCCGTCGAGATGCAGTATTTT.